The 29 T cell receptor beta chains listed next were all sequenced from one sample in a study of somatic mutations in cytotoxic T cells in rheumatoid arthritis. Method: immunoSEQ multiplex PCR; TCRdb's copy keeps in-frame clones and lacks some. The sample lists around 16,000 clones; 78% were seen once. Sample: CD8+ T cells sorted from blood. The receptors stem from an adult with rheumatoid arthritis.

V is TRBV9 and J is TRBJ1-1, with 8 bases that match TRBD1. Germline V CDR1 and CDR2: SGDLS, YYNGEE. The CDR3 runs to 18 residues. Germline trimming cut 4 bases from V and 0 bases from J; bases unmatched to any gene: 14. CDR3 sequence: CASSLHPRDRTMNTEAFF. The DNA of the CDR3 is TGTGCCAGCAGCCTTCACCCCCGGGACAGGACGATGAACACTGAAGCTTTCTTT.

The DNA for the CDR3 is TGTGCCAGCAGTTCTACCCGGGGCCAATTTTACAATGAGCAGTTCTTC. Its translation is CASSSTRGQFYNEQFF. The chain combines TRBV2 with TRBJ2-1; tentatively, D is TRBD1 or TRBD2 (5 bases each). The V and J ends lost 5 bases and 4 bases respectively, with 18 bases between them. This CDR3 has 16 residues. CDR1 is SNHLY, CDR2 FYNNEI, per germline.

This clone was counted a few times. This sequence joins TRBV27 and TRBJ1-1; no definite D call. Germline values: CDR1 MNHEY, CDR2 SMNVEV (reference sequence). The CDR3 length is 17 residues. The V and J ends lost 1 base and 1 base respectively, with 16 bases between them. The CDR3 spells CASSLLPGWTSNTEAFF. DNA of the CDR3: TGTGCCAGCAGTTTATTGCCCGGCTGGACGTCGAACACTGAAGCTTTCTTT.

This clone has just a few counts. This chain links TRBV6-5 with TRBJ1-1; the D is unclear. This CDR3 spans 13 amino acids. The V and J ends lost 6 bases and 2 bases respectively, with 10 bases between them. From germline, CDR1 is MNHEY and CDR2 SVGAGI. In DNA form, the CDR3 reads TGTGCCAGCAGCCGTTACAGCAACACTGAAGCTTTCTTT. Encoded protein: CASSRYSNTEAFF.

The rearrangement joins TRBV11-2 to TRBJ1-1; the D gene is possibly TRBD1 (6 bases). This CDR3 contains 16 residues. The germline V gene has CDR1 SGHAT and CDR2 FQNNGV. Trimming stripped 0 bases from V and 5 bases from J, with 16 bases between. CDR3 nucleotides: TGTGCCAGCAGCTTAGATCAACAGGGTCTAGGGACTGAAGCTTTCTTT. It is translated as CASSLDQQGLGTEAFF.

The V call is TRBV5-6, the J call TRBJ2-2, with a weak D call TRBD1 (6 bases). Trimming cost V 3 bases and J 2 bases, with 11 bases left between them. Germline assignment: CDR1 SGHDT and CDR2 YYEEEE. The CDR3 is made up of 15 amino acids. CDR3 DNA: TGTGCCAGCAGCTACGACAGGTTAAACACCGGGGAGCTGTTTTTT. Encoded protein: CASSYDRLNTGELFF.

The genes are TRBV28 and TRBJ1-6, with TRBD1 as a possible D gene (5 bases). V was shortened by 6 bases and J by 8 bases, with 14 bases between the two germline ends. CDR1 is MDHEN, CDR2 SYDVKM, per germline. The CDR3 spans 14 residues. The CDR3 nucleotides read TGTGCCAGCAGATCCGGGTCGGGGGATTCACCCCTCCACTTT. Protein sequence: CASRSGSGDSPLHF.

V and J are TRBV28 and TRBJ1-2; possible D gene TRBD1, 6 bases. Trimming shortened V by 6 bases and J by 4 bases, and 12 bases separated the two germline ends. The CDR3 runs 13 residues. Per the germline V gene, CDR1 is MDHEN and CDR2 is SYDVKM. CDR3 nucleotides: TGTGCCAGCAGCTACAGGGTTGCCTATGGCTACACCTTC. Translating gives CASSYRVAYGYTF.

This sequence joins TRBV30 and TRBJ2-1, with 9 bases fitting TRBD2. Trimming took 5 bases from V and 3 from J; bases not matched to a gene: 14. The length of the CDR3 is 17 residues. Germline assignment: CDR1 GTSNPN and CDR2 SVGIG (reference sequence). The CDR3 protein is CAWGLGRGGQYYNEQFF. The CDR3 DNA reads TGTGCCTGGGGACTCGGGCGGGGGGGCCAATACTACAATGAGCAGTTCTTC.

The J gene is TRBJ1-2, the V gene TRBV11-1; D is unclear. This CDR3 has 13 residues. The germline gives CDR1 SGHAT, CDR2 FQDESV (reference sequence). Trimming left V 1 base short and J 2 bases short, with 5 bases between. In DNA form, the CDR3 reads TGTGCCAGCAGCTTAGGCAGCAACTATGGCTACACCTTC. Translated: CASSLGSNYGYTF.

The CDR3 DNA reads TGTGCCAGCAGTGAAGCAAAGAGCTCCTATAATTCACCCCTCCACTTT. Translated: CASSEAKSSYNSPLHF. This chain joins TRBV6-1 and TRBJ1-6; the D is unclear. V lost 0 bases to trimming and J lost 0 bases, with 6 bases between them. Germline CDR1 is MNHNS and CDR2 is SASEGT. The CDR3 covers 16 residues.

This clone was counted between two and nine times. The V and J genes are TRBV15 and TRBJ2-5; D is perhaps TRBD1 or TRBD2 (5 bases each). V was cut by 1 base and J by 5 bases, with 11 bases left in between. Looked up from germline, CDR1 is LNHNV and CDR2 is YYDKDF (reference sequence). The CDR3 contains 14 residues. CDR3 coding DNA: TGTGCCACCAGCAGAGGGGGGTCCACTGAGACCCAGTACTTC. This codes for CATSRGGSTETQYF.

Details on this clone: In the same sample, other DNA sequences code for this CDR3. The chain links TRBV2 to TRBJ2-2; D may be TRBD2 (5 bases). The CDR3 spans 15 residues. The germline V and J ends were trimmed by 4 bases and 4 bases, with 13 bases remaining between them. Germline V gives CDR1 SNHLY, CDR2 FYNNEI. CDR3 region: CASSGSWTSTGELFF. CDR3 DNA: TGTGCCAGCAGTGGATCTTGGACTTCCACCGGGGAGCTGTTTTTT.

The chain combines TRBV10-3 with TRBJ1-1; TRBD1 matches at 11 bases. Germline V lookup: CDR1 ENHRY, CDR2 SYGVKD. V shed 5 bases and J 5 bases; nucleotides not matched to a gene: 7. The CDR3 has 15 residues. The CDR3 coding sequence is TGTGCCATCAGTCTCATGGGGACAGGGGGTACTGAAGCTTTCTTT. As protein: CAISLMGTGGTEAFF.

V gene TRBV15 combines with J gene TRBJ1-5, with 7 bases that match TRBD1. CDR1 is LNHNV and CDR2 is YYDKDF in the germline V gene (reference sequence). V gave up 5 bases and J gave up 2 bases; unmatched junction bases: 15. The CDR3 is made up of 18 amino acids. CDR3 in DNA: TGTGCCACCAGCCGGGATTCTAATACAGGGGTCGGCAATCAGCCCCAGCATTTT. The encoded protein is CATSRDSNTGVGNQPQHF.

The rearrangement joins TRBV2 to TRBJ2-1; TRBD2 aligns across 10 bases. Germline V lookup: CDR1 SNHLY, CDR2 FYNNEI. The CDR3 is 14 amino acids. The CDR3 sequence: CATLGLAVYNEQFF. CDR3 nucleotide sequence: TGTGCTACCCTCGGACTAGCGGTTTACAATGAGCAGTTCTTC.

The V gene is TRBV2, the J gene TRBJ1-1; D ambiguous. CDR3 length: 12 amino acids. From germline, CDR1 is SNHLY and CDR2 FYNNEI. V lost 3 bases and J 1 base, leaving 3 bases between the germline ends. The CDR3 DNA follows: TGTGCCAGCAGTGATGAGAACACTGAAGCTTTCTTT. It is translated as CASSDENTEAFF.

The rearrangement uses TRBV28 and TRBJ2-3; possibly TRBD1 for D (5 bases). V shed 2 bases and J shed 3 bases, with 9 bases lying between them. This CDR3 has 14 amino acids. Per the germline V gene, CDR1 is MDHEN and CDR2 is SYDVKM. The CDR3 DNA sequence: TGTGCCAGCAGTTTAGACAGCCTGACAGATACGCAGTATTTT. This codes for CASSLDSLTDTQYF. Variable domain in full (rest from reference TRBV28 and TRBJ2-3): DVKVTQSSRYLVKRTGEKVFLECVQDMDHENMFWYRQDPGLGLRLIYFSYDVKMKEKGDIPEGYSVSREKKERFSLILESASTNQTSMYLCASSLDSLTDTQYFGPGTRLTVL.

This clone occurred a few times. The rearrangement joins TRBV27 to TRBJ1-2, with D maybe TRBD1 (5 bases). With 2 bases removed from V and 7 bases from J, the gap between germline ends came to 14 bases. The CDR3 spans 14 residues. Germline values: CDR1 MNHEY, CDR2 SMNVEV (reference sequence). The CDR3 DNA sequence: TGTGCCAGCAGTTTAGGGGCTCACCGGGGTGGCTACACCTTC. Its protein product is CASSLGAHRGGYTF.

V and J are TRBV14 and TRBJ1-2; D ambiguous. Trimming pared 0 bases from V and 7 bases from J, leaving 15 bases between. The CDR3 is 15 amino acids. Germline lookup yields CDR1 SGHDN and CDR2 FVKESK. The CDR3 is CASSQDPRASGGYTF. The CDR3 DNA reads as TGTGCCAGCAGCCAAGATCCCCGGGCCTCAGGTGGCTACACCTTC.

Turning to this clone: Germline and junction disagree at one end, which may indicate a read error. The J gene is TRBJ1-1, the V gene TRBV6-1; tentative D call: TRBD1 (6 bases). Germline-derived CDR1 and CDR2 are MNHNS and SASEGT. The CDR3 consists of 12 residues. Here the CDR3 reads CASSHLERGEAF. CDR3 sequence (DNA): TGTGCCAGCAGCCACCTCGAAAGGGGGGAAGCCTTT.

The chain combines TRBV5-1 with TRBJ1-2, with TRBD1 identical over 11 bases. Per the germline V gene, CDR1 is SGHRS and CDR2 is YFSETQ. Unmatched junction bases numbered 2, after V lost 2 bases and J lost 5 bases. This CDR3 spans 14 amino acids. The CDR3 region has the DNA TGCGCCAGCAGCTTAGGACAGGGGGCTTATGGCTACACCTTC. It translates to CASSLGQGAYGYTF.

CDR3 residues: CASSFLAGGLYNEQFF. In DNA form, the CDR3 reads TGTGCCAGCAGCTTTTTGGCGGGGGGGCTCTACAATGAGCAGTTCTTC. The chain carries TRBV7-9 and TRBJ2-1; 9 bases align to TRBD2. This CDR3 has 16 amino acids. Per germline, CDR1 SEHNR and CDR2 FQNEAQ (reference sequence). J was trimmed by 3 bases and V by 3 bases; bases with no gene match: 6. Together with reference TRBV7-9 and TRBJ2-1, the CDR3 gives the full variable domain: DTGVSQNPRHKITKRGQNVTFRCDPISEHNRLYWYRQTLGQGPEFLTYFQNEAQLEKSRLLSDRFSAERPKGSFSTLEIQRTEQGDSAMYLCASSFLAGGLYNEQFFGPGTRLTVL.

This clone was found once. The genes are TRBV19 and TRBJ1-4, with D possibly matching TRBD1 (6 bases). This CDR3 region has 18 residues. Per germline, CDR1 LNHDA and CDR2 SQIVND (reference sequence). V gave up 4 bases and J gave up 2 bases, with 20 bases separating them. This CDR3 reads CASSKEGPWDTTNEKLFF. The CDR3 DNA is TGTGCCAGTAGTAAAGAGGGGCCCTGGGACACTACTAATGAAAAACTGTTTTTT.

The chain links TRBV9 to TRBJ1-2, with TRBD1 matching over 7 bases. There are 15 residues in the CDR3. With 0 bases clipped from V and 5 bases from J, the junction kept 7 bases outside the gene matches. Germline V gene lookup returns CDR1 SGDLS and CDR2 YYNGEE. In DNA, the CDR3 is TGTGCCAGCAGCGTAGTTGAGACAGGGAGGTATGGCTACACCTTC. It specifies CASSVVETGRYGYTF.

This clone came up a few times. This chain connects TRBV6-5 to TRBJ1-4; 8 positions agree with TRBD1. Germline CDR1 reads MNHEY; CDR2 reads SVGAGI. V dropped 8 bases and J dropped 7; count of bases not matched to a gene: 9. The CDR3 consists of 14 residues. The CDR3 here is CASGTGTGGEKLFF. Written as DNA, the CDR3 is TGTGCCAGCGGGACCGGGACAGGAGGTGAAAAACTGTTTTTT.

The V call is TRBV9, the J call TRBJ2-7, with 10 bases fitting TRBD1. This CDR3 comprises 17 residues. Per the germline V gene, CDR1 is SGDLS and CDR2 is YYNGEE. V lost 4 bases, J lost 0 bases, and 10 bases stayed unmatched. The CDR3: CASSPQTGGAYSYEQYF. CDR3 in DNA: TGTGCCAGCAGCCCCCAGACAGGGGGCGCTTACTCCTACGAGCAGTACTTC.

The chain recombines TRBV5-3 with TRBJ1-5; possible D gene TRBD1, 6 bases. TRBV5-3 is designated an ORF whose function remains uncertain. The CDR3 consists of 15 residues. V was shortened by 0 bases and J by 4 bases, with 11 bases between the two germline ends. The CDR3 spells CARSLEDRPNQPQHF. The CDR3 coding sequence is TGTGCCAGAAGCTTGGAGGACAGACCAAATCAGCCCCAGCATTTT.

This rearrangement joins TRBV7-6 to TRBJ2-1; D not resolved. V lost 0 bases and J lost 4, with 4 bases in between. The CDR3 is 13 amino acids. Germline CDR1 and CDR2: SGHVS and FNYEAQ. The CDR3 DNA reads TGTGCCAGCAGCTTAGCGGTGTACAATGAGCAGTTCTTC. The encoded protein is CASSLAVYNEQFF.